The 15 T cell receptor beta chains presented below share a single source sample, sequenced in a study of T cells expressing NK-cell markers. TCRdb reprocessed the 5' RACE reads and reports one entry per CDR3 protein, with no DNA. The sample has about 160,000 distinct CDR3 sequences. The sequenced material came from blood T cells: a sorted CD56 or NKG2C T cell subset, CD4+ or CD8+ T cells, or bulk PBMC T cells (not recorded which). Receptor source: a woman aged 18-70 years in good health.

The chain carries TRBV20-1 and TRBJ2-1; TCRdb calls TRBD1, which cannot be checked without DNA. This CDR3 is built from 14 residues. Germline values: CDR1 DFQATT, CDR2 SNEGSKA (reference sequence). The CDR3 loop reads CSARGQGAIGEQFF.

The chain links TRBV5-5 to TRBJ1-2; checking the TCRdb D call of TRBD1 is not possible without DNA. The CDR3 has 17 amino acids. Per the germline V gene, CDR1 is SGHKS and CDR2 is YYEKEE (reference sequence). CDR3 sequence: CASSPADRGPYNYGYTF.

J is TRBJ2-7 and V is TRBV6-2 or TRBV6-3. The CDR3 has 13 residues. The germline V gene encodes CDR1 MNHEY and CDR2 SVGEGT. This chain's CDR3 is CASSYSSRYEQYF.

The rearrangement links TRBV5-1 to TRBJ1-1. The CDR3 runs 14 residues. In germline, CDR1 is SGHRS, CDR2 YFSETQ. The CDR3 reads CASSLGSANTEAFF.

V gene TRBV12-3 or TRBV12-4 combines with J gene TRBJ2-2; TCRdb gives TRBD2 as the D gene, but with no DNA this cannot be confirmed. The CDR3 runs to 19 residues. The chain's CDR3 is CASSLAKGLAGRNTGELFF.

This sequence joins TRBV5-5 and TRBJ2-5. The CDR3 is made up of 14 amino acids. Germline V CDR1 and CDR2: SGHKS, YYEKEE (reference sequence). The CDR3 protein is CASSPGVNQETQYF.

The chain couples TRBV2 to TRBJ2-1; the TRBD1 assignment by TCRdb is unverifiable without DNA. Germline CDR1 is SNHLY and CDR2 is FYNNEI. CDR3 length: 13 amino acids. The CDR3 loop reads CASMVGVEGEQFF.

The genes are TRBV12-3 or TRBV12-4 and TRBJ1-2; TCRdb selects TRBD1, and the lack of DNA leaves this call unchecked. The CDR3 contains 13 residues. CDR3 protein: CASSLQGGRVYTF.

The chain joins TRBV7-3 to TRBJ2-1; TCRdb picks TRBD2, but there is no DNA to check that call. Looked up from germline, CDR1 is SGHTA and CDR2 is FQGTGA. The CDR3 has 17 amino acids. CDR3: CASSLFSRLAGDNEQFF.

The CDR3: CASTGLTYEQYF. This chain joins TRBV16 and TRBJ2-7; TCRdb outputs TRBD2, but without DNA this stays unchecked. CDR1 KGHSY and CDR2 FQNENV come from the germline V gene. The CDR3 extends over 12 amino acids.

The chain combines TRBV20-1 with TRBJ2-1. The CDR3 length is 12 residues. Per germline, CDR1 DFQATT and CDR2 SNEGSKA (reference sequence). The CDR3 sequence: CSAGPLAGEQFF.

This chain joins TRBV7-3 and TRBJ1-1. The CDR3 contains 12 residues. The germline CDR1 and CDR2 sequences are SGHTA and FQGTGA. CDR3 loop: CASSTPPGEAFF.

The chain combines TRBV7-8 with TRBJ2-5; TCRdb returns TRBD1, unconfirmable since there is no DNA. The CDR3 is 17 residues long. Germline V lookup: CDR1 SGHVS, CDR2 FQNEAQ. The CDR3 spells CASSLSAGTPGSETQYF.

CDR3 region: CASSLGSGGTYNEQFF. V gene TRBV7-3 combines with J gene TRBJ2-1; TCRdb calls TRBD2, which cannot be checked without DNA. The germline CDR1 and CDR2 sequences are SGHTA and FQGTGA. The CDR3 has 16 residues.

The chain recombines TRBV15 with TRBJ2-1; lacking DNA, the TRBD1 call made by TCRdb goes unchecked. Germline V gives CDR1 LNHNV, CDR2 YYDKDF (reference sequence). The CDR3 is 15 amino acids. The CDR3 protein is CATSTRQGSYNEQFF. The entire variable domain, with the rest obtained from reference TRBV15 and TRBJ2-1, is as follows: DAMVIQNPRYQVTQFGKPVTLSCSQTLNHNVMYWYQQKSSQAPKLLFHYYDKDFNNEADTPDNFQSRRPNTSFCFLDIRSPGLGDTAMYLCATSTRQGSYNEQFFGPGTRLTVL.